This TCR beta chain is drawn from a study of shared clonotypes between healthy human individuals. CDR1 is MNHEY, CDR2 SVGAGI, per germline. V gave up 2 bases and J gave up 8 bases, with 13 bases separating them. This CDR3 has 14 amino acids. Several immunoSEQ plates held equal portions of the genomic DNA taken from each subset. Assay used: immunoSEQ multiplex PCR; TCRdb lists only in-frame clones, some missing. The table has 1.5 million to 2.5 million clones, about 95% seen once. Whole-study findings and limits: Clonotypes that were shared across four donors made up 4% to 6% of naive CD4 clonotypes.

Naive CD8 populations comprised CD45RO-negative cells positively selected for CCR7, excluding terminally differentiated effector memory CD45RA+ cells. This clone was picked up one time. The target antigen is unknown. The chain employs TRBV6-5 and TRBJ1-5; weak D call: TRBD1 (5 bases). The sample was naive CD8+ T cells sorted from blood. This TCR came from a man younger than 35 in good health. The CDR3 DNA reads TGTGCCAGCAGTTACGATCAGGGCGCGAAGCCCCAGCATTTT. This gives the protein CASSYDQGAKPQHF.